The 23 T cell receptor beta chains listed next were all sequenced from one sample in a study of beta chain features in type 1 diabetes. Overall study results and limits: Moderate but significant shortening of TCRB CDR3s was recorded in all four CD4+ subsets from Type 1 diabetes patients.

These TCRs are of unknown antigen specificity. The entirety of the isolated RNA underwent reverse transcription, so expressed TCRB transcripts were sequenced. Profiling relied on immunoSEQ multiplex PCR, and the TCRdb table lists in-frame clones only, not all of them. Of around 310,000 clones in the sample, roughly 13% were seen once. The source material was naive CD4+ T cells from blood. These receptors all come from a woman aged 18-35 years with type 1 diabetes.

This clone turned up a few times. The chain joins TRBV5-1 to TRBJ2-3; D perhaps matches TRBD1 (5 bases). The V end was cut by 0 bases, the J end by 2 bases, with 7 bases between. The CDR3 length is 14 residues. The germline V gene has CDR1 SGHRS and CDR2 YFSETQ. CDR3 DNA sequence: TGCGCCAGCAGCTTGGGACAGAACACAGATACGCAGTATTTT. Amino acid sequence: CASSLGQNTDTQYF.

The chain recombines TRBV5-1 with TRBJ1-1, with a tentative D call TRBD1 (6 bases). V was clipped by 1 base and J by 1 base, with 11 bases between them. The germline CDR1 and CDR2 sequences are SGHRS and YFSETQ. This CDR3 has 15 residues. CDR3 bases: TGCGCCAGCAGCTTGTGGGCAGGGGCGAACACTGAAGCTTTCTTT. It translates to CASSLWAGANTEAFF.

In this sample, this clone turned up a few times. This chain joins TRBV30 and TRBJ1-5; D perhaps matches TRBD1 (5 bases). The CDR3 is 14 amino acids. V lost 1 base to trimming and J lost 7 bases, with 14 bases between them. Germline lookup yields CDR1 GTSNPN and CDR2 SVGIG (reference sequence). The CDR3 spells CAWSDQLGGQPQHF. For the CDR3, the DNA is TGTGCCTGGAGTGACCAGTTGGGGGGGCAGCCCCAGCATTTT.

The chain carries TRBV5-5 and TRBJ1-1, with no clear D. The ends were cut back, 0 bases at V and 3 bases at J, with 12 bases in the middle. The CDR3 is 15 amino acids. The germline gives CDR1 SGHKS, CDR2 YYEKEE (reference sequence). CDR3 coding DNA: TGTGCCAGCAGCTTGGACCTTAGGCAGGACACTGAAGCTTTCTTT. Its translation: CASSLDLRQDTEAFF.

The chain uses TRBV7-8 and TRBJ2-1; the D is unclear. The CDR3 has 11 residues. The germline V gene encodes CDR1 SGHVS and CDR2 FQNEAQ. Trimming took off 8 bases at V and 4 bases at J, with 6 bases between the two ends. The CDR3 here is CASRQYNEQFF. CDR3 DNA: TGTGCCAGCCGTCAGTACAATGAGCAGTTCTTC.

V and J are TRBV7-9 and TRBJ2-5, with 9 positions matching TRBD2. The germline gives CDR1 SEHNR, CDR2 FQNEAQ (reference sequence). The CDR3 sequence is 17 residues long. Trimming cost V 5 bases and J 2 bases; bases outside gene matches: 12. Written as DNA, the CDR3 is TGTGCCAGCAGCCTACTGGGACTAGCAGACGATCAAGAGACCCAGTACTTC. This gives the protein CASSLLGLADDQETQYF.

Note on this clone: The same CDR3 is also encoded by other DNA sequences in this sample. V gene TRBV5-1 combines with J gene TRBJ2-5; TRBD1 is a possible D gene (5 bases). V lost 2 bases and J 5 bases, leaving 10 bases between the germline ends. Germline V gives CDR1 SGHRS, CDR2 YFSETQ. The CDR3 spans 13 residues. The CDR3 here is CASSLGAGETQYF. CDR3 DNA sequence: TGCGCCAGCAGCTTAGGGGCAGGGGAGACCCAGTACTTC.

CDR3 sequence: CASSLGTGIGEKLFF. The CDR3, as DNA: TGTGCCAGCAGTTTAGGGACAGGGATCGGTGAAAAACTGTTTTTT. This chain links TRBV28 with TRBJ1-4, with 9 bases fitting TRBD1. CDR3 length equals 15 residues. Trimming cost V 2 bases and J 7 bases; bases outside gene matches: 5. Germline V gene sequence: CDR1 MDHEN, CDR2 SYDVKM.

The V and J genes are TRBV2 and TRBJ1-1, with a tentative D call TRBD1 (6 bases). The V gene lost 2 bases and the J gene lost 1 base, with 8 bases spanning the gap. There are 14 residues in the CDR3. Germline CDR1 is SNHLY and CDR2 is FYNNEI. The chain's CDR3 is CASSEQGKNTEAFF. CDR3 DNA: TGTGCCAGCAGTGAACAGGGGAAGAACACTGAAGCTTTCTTT.

The chain links TRBV2 to TRBJ2-5, with 13 bases that match TRBD2. The CDR3 consists of 15 residues. From germline, CDR1 is SNHLY and CDR2 FYNNEI. V lost 6 bases, J lost 5 bases, and 6 bases stayed unmatched. This CDR3 reads CASSRRLAGGETQYF. The DNA for the CDR3 is TGTGCCAGCAGCCGAAGACTAGCGGGAGGCGAGACCCAGTACTTC.

This clone has a handful of counts. The sample has other DNA sequences that encode this CDR3 too. This sequence joins TRBV5-1 and TRBJ2-7; 7 positions agree with TRBD2. The CDR3 contains 15 residues. Germline V gene lookup returns CDR1 SGHRS and CDR2 YFSETQ. V trimming: 0 bases; J trimming: 0 bases; junction bases outside the gene matches: 3. In DNA form, the CDR3 reads TGCGCCAGCAGCTTGGCAGCGGGGAGCTCCTACGAGCAGTACGTC. Encoded protein: CASSLAAGSSYEQYV.

The CDR3 sequence is CASGKQGYGYTF. In DNA form, the CDR3 reads TGTGCCAGCGGGAAACAGGGGTATGGCTACACCTTC. The rearrangement joins TRBV28 to TRBJ1-2, with TRBD1 identical over 7 bases. Germline V gene data show CDR1 as MDHEN and CDR2 as SYDVKM. The V and J ends lost 8 bases and 5 bases, in that order; junction bases with no gene match: 5. The CDR3 totals 12 residues.

This clone appeared many times. The identical CDR3 is also encoded by other nucleotide sequences in the sample. The chain links TRBV20-1 to TRBJ2-7; the D is unclear. The germline V and J ends were trimmed by 3 bases and 4 bases, with 4 bases remaining between them. The CDR3 extends over 10 amino acids. Per germline, CDR1 DFQATT and CDR2 SNEGSKA (reference sequence). CDR3 sequence: CSASSYEQYF. CDR3 sequence (DNA): TGCAGTGCTAGTTCTTACGAGCAGTACTTC.

The chain links TRBV18 to TRBJ1-1; D is ambiguous. Per germline, CDR1 KGHSH and CDR2 LQKENI. This CDR3 spans 15 amino acids. Trimming stripped 2 bases from V and 3 bases from J, with 13 bases between. The CDR3 reads CASSPIAPSDTEAFF. The CDR3, as DNA: TGTGCCAGCTCACCAATAGCACCATCGGACACTGAAGCTTTCTTT. Filled out from reference TRBV18 and TRBJ1-1, the complete variable domain reads NAGVMQNPRHLVRRRGQEARLRCSPMKGHSHVYWYRQLPEEGLKFMVYLQKENIIDESGMPKERFSAEFPKEGPSILRIQQVVRGDSAAYFCASSPIAPSDTEAFFGQGTRLTVV.

A few counts support this clone. The chain couples TRBV7-2 to TRBJ2-5; D gene ambiguous. V lost 2 bases and J lost 4, with 8 bases in between. CDR1 SGHTA and CDR2 FQGNSA come from the germline V gene. The CDR3 runs to 13 residues. In DNA form, the CDR3 reads TGTGCCAGCAGCTTAAACTGGAGAGAGACCCAGTACTTC. It encodes CASSLNWRETQYF.

V usage is TRBV28 and J usage is TRBJ2-3; D is uncertain. This CDR3 is 12 amino acids long. Looked up from germline, CDR1 is MDHEN and CDR2 is SYDVKM. V lost 6 bases and J lost 2, with 6 bases in between. CDR3 protein: CASSEDTDTQYF. The CDR3 DNA reads TGTGCCAGCAGCGAGGACACAGATACGCAGTATTTT.

This clone was counted a few times. The rearrangement uses TRBV21-1 and TRBJ2-7; no DNA check was done on the table's D call, TRBD1. TRBV21-1 is deemed a pseudogene. The CDR3 has 16 residues. The CDR3 nucleotides are TGTGCCAGCAGGCCGGGACAGGGGCCCAGCTCCTACGAGCAGTACGTC. This translates into CASRPGQGPSSYEQYV.

This chain links TRBV29-1 with TRBJ2-3, with 9 bases lining up with TRBD1. CDR3 length: 16 amino acids. With 7 bases clipped from V and 3 bases from J, the junction kept 14 bases outside the gene matches. CDR1 and CDR2 from the germline V gene are SQVTM and ANQGSEA. CDR3 sequence: CSGRDLTGGLTDTQYF. CDR3 nucleotides: TGCAGCGGACGCGACCTAACAGGGGGCCTTACAGATACGCAGTATTTT.

This clone was detected a few times. In the same sample, other DNA sequences code for this CDR3. This chain links TRBV30 with TRBJ1-5, with D unclear. The CDR3 runs 14 residues. The germline V gene encodes CDR1 GTSNPN and CDR2 SVGIG (reference sequence). V was cut by 1 base and J by 0 bases, with 7 bases left in between. The DNA of the CDR3 is TGTGCCTGGAGTGCAGTCAATAGCAATCAGCCCCAGCATTTT. Protein sequence: CAWSAVNSNQPQHF.

The chain recombines TRBV4-1 with TRBJ2-3; 7 bases are shared with TRBD1. The CDR3 extends over 16 amino acids. V lost 0 bases to trimming and J lost 0 bases; unmatched junction nucleotides: 3. The germline V gene encodes CDR1 MGHRA and CDR2 YSYEKL. CDR3 sequence (DNA): TGCGCCAGCAGCCAAGAACGACAGGGCAGCACAGATACGCAGTATTTT. Protein product: CASSQERQGSTDTQYF.

This clone turned up a few times. This chain joins TRBV18 and TRBJ2-1; D is possibly TRBD2 (5 bases). The germline V gene has CDR1 KGHSH and CDR2 LQKENI. V lost 3 bases and J 8 bases, leaving 17 bases between the germline ends. The CDR3 runs to 15 residues. CDR3 region: CASSPSLVGFDEQFF. The CDR3, as DNA: TGTGCCAGCTCACCCTCACTAGTAGGCTTCGATGAGCAGTTCTTC.

This clone was seen a handful of times. V usage is TRBV19 and J usage is TRBJ2-3; TRBD2 matches 10 bases. The germline CDR1 and CDR2 sequences are LNHDA and SQIVND (reference sequence). With V trimmed by 5 bases and J by 0 bases, 5 bases remained unmatched. This CDR3 comprises 16 residues. The CDR3 protein is CASSPRTSGSTDTQYF. Here the CDR3 DNA reads TGTGCCAGTAGTCCGAGGACTAGCGGAAGCACAGATACGCAGTATTTT.

This clone was recorded a few times. This chain links TRBV14 with TRBJ2-3; D might be TRBD2 (6 bases). Trimming removed 4 bases from V and 10 bases from J, with 12 bases in between. Germline loops: CDR1 SGHDN, CDR2 FVKESK. CDR3 length: 12 residues. CDR3 in DNA: TGTGCCAGCAGCCCCGGCTTAGCGGCGCAGTATTTT. As protein: CASSPGLAAQYF.